Shown below are 29 T cell receptor beta chains from a single sample sequenced in a study of identical twins. TCRdb independently ran MiXCR on the 5' RACE reads; one entry per CDR3 protein. The sample shows 240,000 or so distinct CDR3 sequences, 7% of them seen only once. A further study also used this sample, focusing on yellow fever vaccine responses in identical twins.

Specimen: memory (CD45RO+) T cells sorted from blood. The receptors originated from a woman under 30 in good health.

V and J are TRBV2 and TRBJ2-1; 8 bases line up with TRBD1. V lost 9 bases to trimming and J lost 6 bases; unmatched junction nucleotides: 4. The CDR3 loop spans 12 amino acids. Germline V lookup: CDR1 SNHLY, CDR2 FYNNEI. CDR3 DNA sequence: TGTGCCAGTTTAACAGGGGGCAATGAGCAGTTCTTC. Its translation: CASLTGGNEQFF.

This clonotype was observed at least ten times. This chain links TRBV18 with TRBJ2-7; 9 bases fit TRBD2. The CDR3 loop spans 16 amino acids. V was clipped by 2 bases and J by 4 bases; unmatched bases: 9. Germline CDR1 reads KGHSH; CDR2 reads LQKENI. The CDR3 loop reads CASSPGSLAGLYEQYF. As DNA, the CDR3 is TGTGCCAGCTCACCAGGTTCGCTAGCGGGACTTTACGAGCAGTACTTC.

This clonotype has at least ten counts. CDR3 DNA: TGCAGTGCTAGGCCCGTTGAAAATCAGCCCCAGCATTTT. Its protein is CSARPVENQPQHF. The chain carries TRBV20-1 and TRBJ1-5; D not certain. This CDR3 is built from 13 residues. Trimming shortened V by 3 bases and J by 4 bases, and 10 bases separated the two germline ends. CDR1 is DFQATT, CDR2 SNEGSKA, per germline (reference sequence).

V gene TRBV7-9 combines with J gene TRBJ2-5, with 8 bases identical to TRBD2. The V segment lost 5 bases and the J segment 5 bases; nucleotides outside the gene matches: 10. The CDR3 is 15 amino acids. The germline V gene encodes CDR1 SEHNR and CDR2 FQNEAQ (reference sequence). The CDR3 is CASSAPKASGETQYF. CDR3 coding DNA: TGTGCCAGCAGCGCACCTAAAGCTAGCGGGGAGACCCAGTACTTC.

The chain uses TRBV3-1 and TRBJ2-3; D remains unclear. The length of the CDR3 is 12 residues. The germline V and J ends were trimmed by 0 bases and 5 bases, with 3 bases remaining between them. Per germline, CDR1 LGHDT and CDR2 YNNKEL (reference sequence). The CDR3 loop is CASSQERDTQYF. The CDR3 DNA reads TGTGCCAGCAGCCAAGAGAGAGATACGCAGTATTTT.

The chain uses TRBV7-9 and TRBJ2-7, with 10 nucleotides matching TRBD1. V dropped 5 bases and J dropped 1; count of bases not matched to a gene: 8. Germline CDR1 is SEHNR and CDR2 is FQNEAQ (reference sequence). The CDR3 extends over 16 amino acids. CDR3 in amino acids: CASSADRGPISYEQYF. CDR3 bases: TGTGCCAGCAGCGCTGACAGGGGGCCCATTTCCTACGAGCAGTACTTC.

The rearrangement joins TRBV18 to TRBJ2-3; 7 bases are shared with TRBD2. CDR1 is KGHSH and CDR2 is LQKENI in the germline V gene. With V trimmed by 3 bases and J by 3 bases, 12 bases remained unmatched. The CDR3 covers 17 residues. The CDR3 spells CASSPFGWTSSTDTQYF. As DNA, the CDR3 is TGTGCCAGCTCACCGTTTGGGTGGACTAGTTCGACAGATACGCAGTATTTT.

This clonotype was seen only a few times. This chain uses TRBV28 with TRBJ2-7; D gene ambiguous. Germline V gene sequence: CDR1 MDHEN, CDR2 SYDVKM. This CDR3 is built from 12 residues. The V gene lost 5 bases and the J gene lost 4 bases, with 9 bases spanning the gap. CDR3 DNA sequence: TGTGCCAGCAGTCCCCGTACGTACGAGCAGTACGTC. It translates to CASSPRTYEQYV.

V is TRBV7-9 and J is TRBJ1-2; no reliable D call. The CDR3 spans 15 residues. V lost 3 bases and J lost 0, with 11 bases in between. CDR1 and CDR2 (germline): SEHNR, FQNEAQ (reference sequence). CDR3 coding DNA: TGTGCCAGCAGCTTCGAAATGGTTTCTAACTATGGCTACACCTTC. Translation: CASSFEMVSNYGYTF.

This clonotype has a handful of counts. The chain recombines TRBV11-2 with TRBJ2-2; D not resolved. The CDR3 spans 13 residues. V was pared by 3 bases and J by 0 bases, with 2 bases between. Germline V gene lookup returns CDR1 SGHAT and CDR2 FQNNGV. The CDR3 protein is CASSFPNTGELFF. The CDR3 bases are TGTGCCAGCAGCTTCCCGAACACCGGGGAGCTGTTTTTT. The whole variable domain, filled in from reference TRBV11-2 and TRBJ2-2, reads EAGVAQSPRYKIIEKRQSVAFWCNPISGHATLYWYQQILGQGPKLLIQFQNNGVVDDSQLPKDRFSAERLKGVDSTLKIQPAKLEDSAVYLCASSFPNTGELFFGEGSRLTVL.

At least ten counts were recorded for this clonotype. The chain carries TRBV5-5 and TRBJ2-2; TRBD1 is a possible D gene (6 bases). With 3 bases removed from V and 0 bases from J, the gap between germline ends came to 18 bases. The CDR3 contains 18 residues. Germline values: CDR1 SGHKS, CDR2 YYEKEE (reference sequence). CDR3 protein: CASSSDPWGTTNTGELFF. DNA for the CDR3: TGTGCCAGCAGCTCCGACCCTTGGGGGACAACGAACACCGGGGAGCTGTTTTTT.

This clonotype has ten or more counts. CDR3 sequence: CASSNQAALYEQYF. CDR3 sequence (DNA): TGTGCCAGCAGTAATCAAGCAGCCCTCTACGAGCAGTACTTC. This sequence joins TRBV12-3 or TRBV12-4 and TRBJ2-7; D unclear. Trimming took 5 bases from V and 3 from J, leaving 14 bases between them. The CDR3 is 14 residues long.

This clonotype showed up just a few times. The J gene is TRBJ2-7, the V gene TRBV20-1; 12 nucleotides align to TRBD2. The germline gives CDR1 DFQATT, CDR2 SNEGSKA (reference sequence). The ends lost 0 bases at V and 2 bases at J; junction bases unmatched: 8. The CDR3 length is 17 residues. The CDR3 sequence is CSARDGLAGGLAYEQYF. The CDR3 coding sequence is TGCAGTGCTAGAGATGGTCTAGCGGGAGGGTTGGCCTACGAGCAGTACTTC.

This chain links TRBV18 with TRBJ2-5; no clear D. In germline, CDR1 is KGHSH, CDR2 LQKENI. V lost 8 bases and J lost 5, with 12 bases in between. The CDR3 loop spans 12 amino acids. The CDR3 coding sequence is TGTGCCAGCGCTAACCTGGAGGAGACCCAGTACTTC. Its translation is CASANLEETQYF.

This clonotype was detected ten times or more. J is TRBJ2-2 and V is TRBV28; the match to TRBD1 covers 9 bases. Germline assignment: CDR1 MDHEN and CDR2 SYDVKM. V trimming: 5 bases; J trimming: 7 bases; junction bases outside the gene matches: 11. The CDR3 length is 16 residues. CDR3 nucleotides: TGTGCCAGCAGTCTCACCGGGACAGGGATCATCGGGGAGCTGTTTTTT. Protein product: CASSLTGTGIIGELFF.

This clonotype was seen ten or more times. The chain is built from TRBV5-1 and TRBJ2-3; D is ambiguous. The CDR3 covers 16 residues. In germline, CDR1 is SGHRS, CDR2 YFSETQ. V dropped 0 bases and J dropped 2 bases, with 13 bases sitting between them. In DNA form, the CDR3 reads TGCGCCAGCAGCTTGGGGGCTAATGCCGCCACAGATACGCAGTATTTT. As protein: CASSLGANAATDTQYF.

This clonotype was counted only a few times. The chain is built from TRBV9 and TRBJ2-1; a possible D gene is TRBD2 (5 bases). Germline CDR1 is SGDLS and CDR2 is YYNGEE. The ends were cut back, 4 bases at V and 2 bases at J, with 16 bases in the middle. The CDR3 is 16 residues long. CDR3 DNA: TGTGCCAGCAGCCCCACGGGAAAGGTAACCTACAATGAGCAGTTCTTC. Its translation: CASSPTGKVTYNEQFF.

The rearrangement uses TRBV5-1 and TRBJ2-1, with 7 bases aligning to TRBD1. CDR1 SGHRS and CDR2 YFSETQ come from the germline V gene. V was clipped by 0 bases and J by 3 bases; unmatched bases: 3. This CDR3 has 15 amino acids. CDR3 coding DNA: TGCGCCAGCAGCTTGGGAGGGACAGTCTACAATGAGCAGTTCTTC. This sequence encodes CASSLGGTVYNEQFF.

This clonotype was observed at least ten times. This sequence joins TRBV6-4 and TRBJ2-3; 9 bases match TRBD2. V was pared by 3 bases and J by 6 bases, with 7 bases of the junction left unmatched. There are 15 residues in the CDR3. The V gene's germline CDR1 is MRHNA and CDR2 SNTAGT. Written as DNA, the CDR3 is TGTGCCAGCAGTGAAGGGGCTAGCGGGACGGATACGCAGTATTTT. Protein product: CASSEGASGTDTQYF.

In its sample, this clonotype was seen many times. This chain joins TRBV5-1 and TRBJ2-3, with 10 bases identical to TRBD2. This CDR3 spans 16 amino acids. Germline V CDR1 and CDR2: SGHRS, YFSETQ. V was clipped by 6 bases and J by 4 bases; unmatched bases: 11. CDR3 sequence: CASKMGASGGSDTQYF. Here the CDR3 DNA reads TGCGCCAGCAAAATGGGAGCTAGCGGGGGTTCAGATACGCAGTATTTT.

The chain has TRBV6-1 and TRBJ1-5; the match to TRBD1 covers 8 bases. V shed 8 bases and J 7 bases; nucleotides not matched to a gene: 10. The CDR3 spans 14 residues. From germline, CDR1 is MNHNS and CDR2 SASEGT. CDR3 sequence (DNA): TGTGCCAGCGGGACAGGACAGGGTGGCCAGCCCCAGCATTTT. Encoded protein: CASGTGQGGQPQHF.

This clonotype was seen a handful of times. This chain uses TRBV28 with TRBJ2-7; 9 bases agree with TRBD1. V was clipped by 5 bases and J by 3 bases; unmatched bases: 8. The CDR3 is made up of 15 amino acids. Germline V gene lookup returns CDR1 MDHEN and CDR2 SYDVKM. DNA for the CDR3: TGTGCCAGCAGTCCCCGGGACAGGGACCTCTACGAGCAGTACGTC. As protein: CASSPRDRDLYEQYV.

Ten or more counts support this clonotype. V usage is TRBV4-1 and J usage is TRBJ2-5, with D perhaps TRBD2 (6 bases). This CDR3 is built from 14 residues. V was shortened by 1 base and J by 7 bases, with 13 bases between the two germline ends. CDR1 and CDR2 (germline): MGHRA, YSYEKL. The DNA of the CDR3 is TGCGCCAGCAGCCAAGGGGAGGAGTCTGGGACCCAGTACTTC. Translation gives CASSQGEESGTQYF.

V usage is TRBV20-1 and J usage is TRBJ2-1; 11 bases agree with TRBD2. The CDR3 extends over 14 amino acids. J lost 8 bases, V lost 6 bases, and 9 bases had no gene match. Germline V CDR1 and CDR2: DFQATT, SNEGSKA (reference sequence). CDR3 amino acids: CSALRLAGMDEQFF. CDR3 nucleotides: TGCAGTGCCCTTAGACTAGCGGGGATGGATGAGCAGTTCTTC.

The chain links TRBV28 to TRBJ2-7; TRBD1 might be the D (6 bases). Trimming took off 5 bases at V and 6 bases at J, with 17 bases between the two ends. Germline V lookup: CDR1 MDHEN, CDR2 SYDVKM. The CDR3 totals 14 residues. CDR3 protein: CASSPLSTQGEQYV. In DNA form, the CDR3 reads TGTGCCAGCAGTCCCCTCTCCACACAGGGCGAGCAGTACGTC.

This clonotype was detected many times. V gene TRBV6-1 combines with J gene TRBJ1-6; 9 bases are shared with TRBD1. Germline trimming cut 5 bases from V and 12 bases from J; bases unmatched to any gene: 8. The CDR3 runs 14 residues. Germline V gives CDR1 MNHNS, CDR2 SASEGT. The CDR3 loop reads CASSPRDRVIPLHF. CDR3 in DNA: TGTGCCAGCAGTCCCCGGGACAGGGTAATACCCCTCCACTTT.

This clonotype came up many times. The rearrangement uses TRBV4-1 and TRBJ1-1, with 8 bases lining up with TRBD1. The trim removed 2 bases at V and 7 bases at J, leaving 3 bases unmatched. The CDR3 runs to 13 residues. The germline V gene has CDR1 MGHRA and CDR2 YSYEKL. The DNA for the CDR3 is TGCGCCAGCAGCCAACCCGGACAGGGTGAAGCTTTCTTT. Translating it yields CASSQPGQGEAFF.

The sample holds a few counts of this clonotype. The CDR3: CSATSGSPQETQYF. The DNA of the CDR3 is TGCAGTGCAACTAGCGGGAGCCCCCAAGAGACCCAGTACTTC. The chain links TRBV20-1 to TRBJ2-5; 11 bases agree with TRBD2. Germline assignment: CDR1 DFQATT and CDR2 SNEGSKA (reference sequence). J lost 1 base, V lost 6 bases, and 4 bases had no gene match. This CDR3 is 14 amino acids long.

J is TRBJ1-1 and V is TRBV6-1; TRBD1 agrees at 7 bases. Trimming at V came to 5 bases and at J to 4 bases, leaving 7 bases not matched to a gene. Looked up from germline, CDR1 is MNHNS and CDR2 is SASEGT. The CDR3 is 14 residues long. This chain's CDR3 is CASSLNRGTTEAFF. DNA of the CDR3: TGTGCCAGCAGTCTCAACAGGGGTACCACTGAAGCTTTCTTT.